Reported below is one TCR beta chain. The data originate from a study of blood T cell repertoires in COVID-19. Study background: The origin of the acute and convalescent COVID-19 samples was the United States, Italy and Spain. The cDNA or gDNA used as material had been derived from T cells, B-cell-depleted T cells, or PBMCs.

The CDR3 sequence is 14 residues long. Trimming stripped 4 bases from V and 4 bases from J, with 14 bases between. CDR1 SGHNT and CDR2 YYREEE come from the germline V gene (reference sequence). Per the study methods: The assay estimated nucleated cells by amplifying reference gene primers. Profiled with immunoSEQ multiplex PCR; TCRdb holds only in-frame clones, not every one. V and J calls and clone size are given by that table; D and trimming were obtained from the DNA. The sample carries about 76,000 clones, roughly 80% recorded once. This sequence joins TRBV5-4 and TRBJ1-1; weak D call: TRBD1 (5 bases). The TCR sequence derives from a human donor in a cohort sampled during active COVID-19. Sequencing was carried out using peripheral blood. The CDR3 sequence: CASSRGTLSTEAFF. CDR3 sequence (DNA): TGTGCCAGCAGCCGCGGGACGTTGAGCACTGAAGCTTTCTTT.